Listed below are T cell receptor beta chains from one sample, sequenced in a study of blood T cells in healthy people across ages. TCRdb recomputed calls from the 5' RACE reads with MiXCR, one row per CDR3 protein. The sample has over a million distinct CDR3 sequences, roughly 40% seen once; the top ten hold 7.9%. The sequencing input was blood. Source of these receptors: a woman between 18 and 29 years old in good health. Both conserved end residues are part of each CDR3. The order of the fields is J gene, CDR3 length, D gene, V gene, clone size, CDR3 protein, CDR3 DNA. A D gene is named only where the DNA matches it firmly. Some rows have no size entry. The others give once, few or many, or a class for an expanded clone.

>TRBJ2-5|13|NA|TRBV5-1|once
CASSLGMQETQYF
TGCGCCAGCAGCCTTGGGATGCAAGAGACCCAGTACTTC
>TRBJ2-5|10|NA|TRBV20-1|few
CSAGLETQYF
TGCAGTGCCGGTTTAGAGACCCAGTACTTC
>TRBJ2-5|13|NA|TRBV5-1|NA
CASSWTSEGEQYF
TGCGCCAGCAGCTGGACTAGTGAGGGGGAGCAGTACTTC
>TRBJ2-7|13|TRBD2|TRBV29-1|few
CSVDTGRDYEQYF
TGCAGCGTTGATACCGGGAGGGATTACGAGCAGTACTTC
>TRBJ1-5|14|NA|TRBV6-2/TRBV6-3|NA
CASSRWGVDQPQHF
TGTGCCAGCAGCCGATGGGGGGTCGATCAGCCCCAGCATTTT
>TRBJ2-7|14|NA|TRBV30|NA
CAWASGTGSYEQYF
TGTGCCTGGGCGAGCGGGACAGGCTCCTACGAGCAGTACTTC
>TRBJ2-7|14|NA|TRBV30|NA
CAWSVRPESYEQYF
TGTGCCTGGAGTGTACGACCGGAGAGTTACGAGCAGTACTTC
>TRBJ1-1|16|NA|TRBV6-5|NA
CASTFLAGKGNTEAFF
TGTGCCAGCACCTTCCTGGCCGGCAAGGGGAACACTGAAGCTTTCTTT
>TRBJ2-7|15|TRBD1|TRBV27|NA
CASSDSGTGVYEQYF
TGTGCCAGCAGTGACTCCGGGACAGGGGTTTACGAGCAGTACTTC
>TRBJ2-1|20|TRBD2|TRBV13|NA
CASSLGSGLAGGASYNEQFF
TGTGCCAGCAGCTTAGGGTCCGGACTAGCGGGGGGAGCATCCTACAATGAGCAGTTCTTC
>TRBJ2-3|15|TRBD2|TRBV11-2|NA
CASSLVRGGFDTQYF
TGTGCCAGCAGCTTAGTTCGGGGGGGCTTCGATACGCAGTATTTT
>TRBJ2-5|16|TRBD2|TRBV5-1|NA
CASNLGSGGSQETQYF
TGCGCCAGCAACTTAGGGAGCGGGGGCTCCCAAGAGACCCAGTACTTC
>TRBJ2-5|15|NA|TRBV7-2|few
CASSLDWFGEETQYF
TGTGCCAGCAGCTTAGATTGGTTCGGGGAAGAGACCCAGTACTTC
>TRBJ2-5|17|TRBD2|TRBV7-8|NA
CASSLGVTSGSQETQYF
TGTGCCAGCAGCTTAGGGGTGACTAGCGGGTCCCAAGAGACCCAGTACTTC
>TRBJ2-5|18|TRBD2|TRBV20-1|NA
CSASPLAGFSPGQETQYF
TGCAGTGCTAGCCCCCTAGCGGGGTTCTCTCCGGGGCAAGAGACCCAGTACTTC
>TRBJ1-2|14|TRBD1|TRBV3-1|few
CASSHLTGTYGYTF
TGTGCCAGCAGCCACCTGACAGGGACTTATGGCTACACCTTC
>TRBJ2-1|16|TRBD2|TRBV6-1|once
CASSELAGAGGGEQFF
TGTGCCAGCAGTGAGCTAGCGGGAGCCGGGGGAGGGGAGCAGTTCTTC
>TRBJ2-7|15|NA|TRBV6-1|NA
CASSERDGRSPEQYF
TGTGCCAGCAGTGAACGGGACGGTAGGTCTCCCGAGCAGTACTTC
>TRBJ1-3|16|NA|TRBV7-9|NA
CASSTRQVHPGNTIYF
TGTGCCAGCAGCACAAGACAGGTTCACCCTGGAAACACCATATATTTT
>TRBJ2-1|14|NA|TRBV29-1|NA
CSVDREEAYNEQFF
TGCAGCGTTGACAGGGAAGAGGCCTACAACGAGCAGTTCTTC
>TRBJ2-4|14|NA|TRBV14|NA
CASSPAGWENIQYF
TGTGCCAGCAGCCCCGCCGGGTGGGAAAACATTCAGTACTTC
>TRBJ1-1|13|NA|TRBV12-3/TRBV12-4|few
CASSFYPNTEAFF
TGTGCCAGCAGTTTCTATCCGAACACTGAAGCTTTCTTT
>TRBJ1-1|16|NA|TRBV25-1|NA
CASSPRPPRGNTEAFF
TGTGCCAGCAGTCCCCGGCCCCCGCGGGGGAACACTGAAGCTTTCTTT
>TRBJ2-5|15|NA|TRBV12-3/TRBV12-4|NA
CASSSPKTVRETQYF
TGTGCCAGCAGTTCCCCCAAGACAGTTCGGGAGACCCAGTACTTC
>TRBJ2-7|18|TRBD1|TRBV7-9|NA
CASSLEGQGLRAYNEQYF
TGTGCCAGCAGCTTAGAGGGACAGGGTCTCAGAGCCTACAATGAGCAGTACTTC
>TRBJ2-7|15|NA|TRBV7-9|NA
CASSSTPGTPYEQYF
TGTGCCAGCAGCTCTACCCCAGGGACCCCCTACGAGCAGTACTTC
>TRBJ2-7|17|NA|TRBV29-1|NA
CSVELHIARITYNEQYF
TGCAGCGTTGAACTCCACATAGCCCGAATAACCTACAATGAGCAGTACTTC
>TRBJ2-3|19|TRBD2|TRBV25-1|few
CASSRGGLAGGFSTDTQYF
TGTGCCAGCAGCCGGGGGGGCCTAGCGGGGGGGTTTAGCACAGATACGCAGTATTTT
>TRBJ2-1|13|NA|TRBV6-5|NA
CARTQAPGDEQFF
TGTGCCAGAACTCAAGCCCCGGGAGATGAGCAGTTCTTC
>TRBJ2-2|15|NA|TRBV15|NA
CATSRARGIPGELFF
TGTGCCACCAGCAGAGCAAGGGGTATCCCCGGGGAGCTGTTTTTT
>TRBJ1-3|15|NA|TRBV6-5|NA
CASSSTGTAGNTIYF
TGTGCCAGCAGTTCCACCGGGACGGCTGGAAACACCATATATTTT
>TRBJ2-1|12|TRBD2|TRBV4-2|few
CASSQASGEQFF
TGTGCCAGCAGCCAAGCTAGCGGGGAGCAGTTCTTC
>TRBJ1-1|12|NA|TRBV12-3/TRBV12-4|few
CATGRENTEAFF
TGTGCCACGGGGAGGGAAAACACTGAAGCTTTCTTT
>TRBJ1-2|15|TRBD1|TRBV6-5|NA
CASSTNRGPSYGYTF
TGTGCCAGCAGCACTAACAGGGGGCCAAGCTATGGCTACACCTTC
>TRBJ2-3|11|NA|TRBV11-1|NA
CAPRGGDTQYF
TGTGCCCCTAGAGGTGGAGATACGCAGTATTTT
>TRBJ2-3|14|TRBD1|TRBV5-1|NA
CASSKGQGTDTQYF
TGCGCCAGCAGCAAGGGACAGGGGACCGATACGCAGTATTTT
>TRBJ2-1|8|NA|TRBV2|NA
CASSEEFF
TGTGCCAGCAGTGAGGAGTTCTTC